This T cell receptor (beta chain) came from a study of breast tumors, draining lymph nodes, adjacent tissues. The CDR3 has 14 residues. CDR1 is SGHAT, CDR2 FQNNGV, per germline. Trimming pared 1 base from V and 1 base from J, leaving 8 bases between. Overall study results and limits: Tumor repertoires ranked between lymph nodes and nontumor tissue in diversity, with V and J gene preferences. Data fit most tumor T cells coming from lymph node, expanding in tumor. Tumor T cell lymph node origin was a supported hypothesis, not proven.

Relative to its sample, this clonotype is medium-sized. Its antigen is currently unknown. MiXCR was run by TCRdb on the multiplex PCR reads, yielding one entry per CDR3 protein. The sample contains over 20,000 distinct CDR3 sequences, about 30% of which appear only once. Input material: breast tumor tissue. The chain has TRBV11-2 and TRBJ2-7, with no clear D. The sequence derives from a female donor with breast cancer. Some clones in this sample may be carry-over from other donors' samples. The CDR3 coding sequence is TGTGCCAGCAGCTTAGGCGAAGGTTCCTACGAGCAGTACTTC. Translated: CASSLGEGSYEQYF. The full variable domain, with the rest looked up from reference TRBV11-2 and TRBJ2-7, is EAGVAQSPRYKIIEKRQSVAFWCNPISGHATLYWYQQILGQGPKLLIQFQNNGVVDDSQLPKDRFSAERLKGVDSTLKIQPAKLEDSAVYLCASSLGEGSYEQYFGPGTRLTVT.